A single T cell receptor (beta chain) is shown here with its context. The antigen remains undetermined. The junction and the germline gene differ at one end; a read error may be behind it. This sample was taken from a study of shared clonotypes between healthy human individuals. Each sorted subset replicate got 200 ng genomic DNA, roughly 33,000 genomes. In the study's own analysis: ImmunoSEQ output lacked quality scores and full-length reads, limiting matched filtering. Assay used: immunoSEQ multiplex PCR; TCRdb lists only in-frame clones, some missing. The V and J calls and clone size were taken over from that table, and D and trimming were inferred from the DNA. This table holds roughly 380,000 clones, approximately 96% found once. This CDR3 comprises 13 residues. Germline lookup yields CDR1 SEHNR and CDR2 FQNEAQ (reference sequence). Notes on the study in general: In several donors, around 5% of naive CD4 clonotypes appeared in common. Relative to memory subsets, naive subsets generally showed larger estimated richness.

V usage is TRBV7-9 and J usage is TRBJ1-1, with D possibly matching TRBD1 (6 bases). This receptor was obtained from a man aged 25-45 years in good health. The specimen was memory CD8+ T cells sorted from blood. Subset here: CD45RO+ cells pooled with CCR7-negative TemRA cells. The CDR3 DNA follows: TGTGCCAGCAGTTTAGGGGGTCTCACTGAAGCTTTCTTT. Translation gives CASSLGGLTEAFF.